This TCR beta chain derives from a study of OX40 agonist ivuxolimab in advanced cancers. Looking at the study overall: Antecedent anti-PD-1, anti-PD-L1 or anti-CTLA-4 therapy was permissible, with under 50% having received some. Overall study findings and caveats: CD4+ T cells averaged fewer expanded clones than CD8+ T cells.

Profiled with immunoSEQ multiplex PCR; TCRdb holds only in-frame clones, not every one. The sample shows around 86,000 clones, roughly 90% of them seen only once. Concerning this clone itself: Its antigen remains unknown.

The sequenced sample was CD4+ or CD8+ T cells sorted from blood, obtained in a trial of the OX40 agonist ivuxolimab. The sequence was obtained from an adult with an advanced solid tumor such as melanoma, head and neck, liver or kidney cancer.

The CDR3 sequence: CSATGETTEAFF. The CDR3 coding sequence is TGCAGCGCGACAGGGGAGACCACTGAAGCTTTCTTT. The rearrangement links TRBV29-1 to TRBJ1-1; TRBD1 aligns across 8 bases. V dropped 7 bases and J dropped 4; count of bases not matched to a gene: 5. CDR1 is SQVTM, CDR2 ANQGSEA, per germline. CDR3 size: 12 residues.